This T cell receptor beta chain was recovered during a study of identical twins. In germline, CDR1 is MNHNS, CDR2 SASEGT. V lost 1 base and J 1 base, leaving 4 bases between the germline ends. CDR3 size: 13 residues. This clonotype was seen at least ten times. TCRdb analysed the 5' RACE reads with MiXCR anew, one entry per CDR3 protein. The sample records about 220,000 distinct CDR3 sequences, about 7.5% being singletons. These data also formed part of another study, on yellow fever vaccine responses in identical twins.

The chain combines TRBV6-1 with TRBJ1-1, with D unclear. The receptor was derived from a woman aged 18-30 years in good health. Source material: memory (CD45RO+) T cells sorted from blood. CDR3 amino acids: CASSEGGNTEAFF. The CDR3 bases are TGTGCCAGCAGTGAAGGGGGGAACACTGAAGCTTTCTTT.